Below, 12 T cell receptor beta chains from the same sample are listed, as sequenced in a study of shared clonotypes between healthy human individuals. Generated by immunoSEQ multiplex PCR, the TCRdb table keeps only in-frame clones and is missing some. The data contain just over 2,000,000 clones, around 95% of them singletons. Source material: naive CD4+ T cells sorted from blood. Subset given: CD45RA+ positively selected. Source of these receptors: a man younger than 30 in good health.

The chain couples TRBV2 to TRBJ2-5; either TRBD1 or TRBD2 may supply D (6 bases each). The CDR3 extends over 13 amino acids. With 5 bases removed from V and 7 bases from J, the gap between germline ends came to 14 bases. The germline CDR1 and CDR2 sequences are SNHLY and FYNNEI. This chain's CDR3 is CASSQGGIPTQYF. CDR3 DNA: TGTGCCAGCAGTCAAGGGGGGATACCGACCCAGTACTTC.

The CDR3 bases are TGTGCCAGCAGCCCTAGTGTGGCTAACTATGGCTACACCTTC. It yields the protein CASSPSVANYGYTF. The chain is built from TRBV7-9 and TRBJ1-2; D remains unclear. CDR1 and CDR2 from the germline V gene are SEHNR and FQNEAQ (reference sequence). V dropped 5 bases and J dropped 0 bases, with 10 bases sitting between them. The CDR3 spans 14 residues. The complete variable domain, with remaining parts taken from reference TRBV7-9 and TRBJ1-2, reads DTGVSQNPRHKITKRGQNVTFRCDPISEHNRLYWYRQTLGQGPEFLTYFQNEAQLEKSRLLSDRFSAERPKGSFSTLEIQRTEQGDSAMYLCASSPSVANYGYTFGSGTRLTVV.

DNA of the CDR3: TGTGCCAGCAGTTTCGGTGGGGGGTATAGCAATCAGCCCCAGCATTTT. It codes for CASSFGGGYSNQPQHF. This chain connects TRBV28 to TRBJ1-5; D is perhaps TRBD1 (5 bases). CDR1 and CDR2 from the germline V gene are MDHEN and SYDVKM. V lost 3 bases and J 0 bases, leaving 12 bases between the germline ends. The CDR3 contains 16 residues.

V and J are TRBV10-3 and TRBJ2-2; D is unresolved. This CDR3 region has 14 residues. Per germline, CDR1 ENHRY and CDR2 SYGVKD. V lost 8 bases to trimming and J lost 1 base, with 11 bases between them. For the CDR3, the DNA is TGTGCCATCGGAGCAGTTTTGAACACCGGGGAGCTGTTTTTT. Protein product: CAIGAVLNTGELFF.

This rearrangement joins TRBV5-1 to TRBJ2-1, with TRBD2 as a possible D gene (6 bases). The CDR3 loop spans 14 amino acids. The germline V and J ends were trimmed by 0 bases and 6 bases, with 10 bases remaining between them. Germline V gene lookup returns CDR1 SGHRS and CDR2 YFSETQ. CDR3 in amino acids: CASSLEASANEQFF. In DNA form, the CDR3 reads TGCGCCAGCAGCTTGGAGGCTAGCGCCAATGAGCAGTTCTTC.

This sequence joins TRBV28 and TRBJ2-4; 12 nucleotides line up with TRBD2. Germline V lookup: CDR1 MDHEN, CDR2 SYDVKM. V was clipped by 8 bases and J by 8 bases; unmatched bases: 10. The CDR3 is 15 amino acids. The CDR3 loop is CASELGTSGRYIQYF. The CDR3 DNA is TGTGCCAGCGAACTAGGCACTAGCGGGAGGTACATTCAGTACTTC.

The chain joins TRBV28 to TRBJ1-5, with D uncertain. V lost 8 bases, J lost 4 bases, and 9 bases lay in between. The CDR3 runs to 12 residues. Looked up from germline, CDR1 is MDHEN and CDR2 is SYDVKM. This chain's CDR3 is CASVVGNQPQHF. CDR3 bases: TGTGCCAGCGTAGTAGGGAATCAGCCCCAGCATTTT.

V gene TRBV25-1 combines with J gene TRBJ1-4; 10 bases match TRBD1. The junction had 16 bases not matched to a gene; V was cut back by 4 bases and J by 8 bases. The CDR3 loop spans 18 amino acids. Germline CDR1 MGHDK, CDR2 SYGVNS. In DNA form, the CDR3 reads TGTGCCAGCAGTGCACCTAAGGGACAGGGGAGGCTTGGGGAAAAACTGTTTTTT. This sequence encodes CASSAPKGQGRLGEKLFF.

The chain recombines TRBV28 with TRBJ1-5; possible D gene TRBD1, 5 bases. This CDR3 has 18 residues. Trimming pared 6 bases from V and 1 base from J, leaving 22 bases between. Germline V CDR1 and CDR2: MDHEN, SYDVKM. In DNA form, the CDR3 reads TGTGCCAGCAGCCCTTACCTTAAGTCCAGGGACAGCAATCAGCCCCAGCATTTT. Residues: CASSPYLKSRDSNQPQHF.

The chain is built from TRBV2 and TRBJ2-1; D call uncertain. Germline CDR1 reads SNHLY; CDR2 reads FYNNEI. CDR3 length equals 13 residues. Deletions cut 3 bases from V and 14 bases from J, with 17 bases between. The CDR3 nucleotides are TGTGCCAGCAGTGAGGGGTTGCCCCCAAATGAGTTCTTC. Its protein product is CASSEGLPPNEFF.

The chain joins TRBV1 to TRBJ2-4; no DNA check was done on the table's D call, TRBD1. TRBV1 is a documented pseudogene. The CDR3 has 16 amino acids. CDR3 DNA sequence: TGCACCAGCAGCCAAGATTGGGGGCCCAACAAAAACATTCAGTACTTC. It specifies CTSSQDWGPNKNIQYF.

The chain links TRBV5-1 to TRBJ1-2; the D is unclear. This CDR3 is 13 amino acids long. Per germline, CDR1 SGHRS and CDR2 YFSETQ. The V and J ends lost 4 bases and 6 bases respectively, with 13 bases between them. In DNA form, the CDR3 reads TGCGCCAGCAGCCCCGAAGCCGCGAATGGCTACACCTTC. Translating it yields CASSPEAANGYTF.